One and the same sample provided the 6 T cell receptor beta chains below, sequenced in a study of chemoradiotherapy in HPV16-positive cancers. The table came from immunoSEQ multiplex PCR; TCRdb's copy has only in-frame clones and leaves some out. Seen here are thousands of clones, approximately 80% observed once, and the top ten hold about 3.4%. This specimen consisted of tumor tissue, obtained from a patient who underwent chemoradiotherapy. These receptors came from a human donor with HPV-associated anogenital cancer.

The chain carries TRBV28 and TRBJ1-1, with D perhaps matching TRBD1 (6 bases). V shed 4 bases and J shed 6 bases, with 12 bases lying between them. Germline V gene data show CDR1 as MDHEN and CDR2 as SYDVKM. The CDR3 extends over 13 amino acids. The CDR3 loop is CASSWAGAPEAFF. The CDR3 DNA sequence: TGTGCCAGCAGTTGGGCGGGGGCTCCTGAAGCTTTCTTT.

V gene TRBV7-3 combines with J gene TRBJ2-7, with D tentatively TRBD1 (6 bases). Trimming pared 8 bases from V and 5 bases from J, leaving 16 bases between. CDR3 length: 13 residues. Germline V gives CDR1 SGHTA, CDR2 FQGTGA. CDR3 loop: CASGTGTINEQYF. CDR3 in DNA: TGTGCCAGCGGAACCGGGACAATCAACGAGCAGTACTTC.

V gene TRBV5-1 combines with J gene TRBJ1-3; no clear D. Germline V gene sequence: CDR1 SGHRS, CDR2 YFSETQ. The germline V and J ends were trimmed by 1 base and 0 bases, with 11 bases remaining between them. The CDR3 length is 16 residues. CDR3 nucleotides: TGCGCCAGCAGCTTGTTTGGTCAGAGCTCTGGAAACACCATATATTTT. This sequence encodes CASSLFGQSSGNTIYF. The complete variable domain, with remaining parts taken from reference TRBV5-1 and TRBJ1-3, reads KAGVTQTPRYLIKTRGQQVTLSCSPISGHRSVSWYQQTPGQGLQFLFEYFSETQRNKGNFPGRFSGRQFSNSRSEMNVSTLELGDSALYLCASSLFGQSSGNTIYFGEGSWLTVV.

The rearrangement uses TRBV4-1 and TRBJ2-7; no firm D call. Trimming stripped 1 base from V and 7 bases from J, with 17 bases between. This CDR3 has 15 residues. Germline V CDR1 and CDR2: MGHRA, YSYEKL. CDR3 region: CASSQVPSGMGEQYF. For the CDR3, the DNA is TGCGCCAGCAGCCAAGTTCCATCAGGTATGGGGGAGCAGTACTTC.

The chain is built from TRBV6-1 and TRBJ2-3; no definite D call. Germline V lookup: CDR1 MNHNS, CDR2 SASEGT. V was pared by 7 bases and J by 3 bases, with 14 bases between. CDR3 length equals 14 residues. The CDR3: CASNQEPYTDTQYF. Here the CDR3 DNA reads TGTGCCAGCAATCAAGAGCCCTATACAGATACGCAGTATTTT.

This chain joins TRBV5-5 and TRBJ1-5; D is ambiguous. The CDR3 has 13 residues. Trimming shortened V by 4 bases and J by 0 bases, and 5 bases separated the two germline ends. Germline V gene lookup returns CDR1 SGHKS and CDR2 YYEKEE (reference sequence). The CDR3 loop reads CASSAYSNQPQHF. The CDR3 DNA sequence: TGTGCCAGCAGCGCATATAGCAATCAGCCCCAGCATTTT.